This T cell receptor (beta chain) was obtained from a study of tumor and adjacent non-tumor tissue in lung cancer. Looking at the study overall: There were roughly 11 adenocarcinoma, a couple of squamous cell carcinoma and 1 small cell lung cancer cases.

The CDR3 spans 15 residues. Germline V gene sequence: CDR1 SGHRS, CDR2 YFSETQ. No cell sorting was done before RNA was extracted from the tissue. The normal lung tissue was taken more than 3 cm from the tumor edge. Three rounds of nested PCR, following a modified ARM-PCR protocol, produced the TCRbeta library. TCRdb re-called the multiplex PCR reads with MiXCR, one entry per CDR3 protein. The sample lists over 100,000 distinct CDR3 sequences; around 57% were seen once. This clonotype was counted a few times. What it binds is not known. Germline and junction disagree at one end, which may indicate a read error. General observations from the study: Tumor repertoires had a smaller top 100 clone share than normal lung. TCR diversity was significantly greater in tumor than normal lung tissue.

The sequence derives from a man between 60 and 75 years old with non-small cell lung cancer. Sequencing input: distant non-tumor lung tissue. J is TRBJ2-3 and V is TRBV5-1; 10 bases line up with TRBD1. The CDR3 sequence: CTSSLGQGKQDTQYF. CDR3 DNA: TGCACCAGCAGCCTGGGACAGGGGAAGCAAGATACGCAGTATTTT.